Shown below are 5 T cell receptor beta chains from a single sample sequenced in a study of blood T cell repertoires in COVID-19. Libraries were prepared by immunoSEQ multiplex PCR; TCRdb keeps only in-frame clonotypes and omits some of them. The profile covers about 110,000 clones, with 82% appearing a single time and about 15% taken by the ten largest. The sample consisted of peripheral blood. The receptors here all came from a woman between 55 and 75 years old with acute or convalescent COVID-19.

The genes are TRBV6-2 or TRBV6-3 and TRBJ2-5; tentatively, D is TRBD2 (5 bases). With 1 base removed from V and 7 bases from J, the gap between germline ends came to 13 bases. The germline CDR1 and CDR2 sequences are MNHEY and SVGEGT. The CDR3 consists of 14 residues. CDR3 nucleotides: TGTGCCAGCAGTTACTTAGGGTCGGCGGGGACCCAGTACTTC. As protein: CASSYLGSAGTQYF.

The genes are TRBV18 and TRBJ1-2, with D perhaps matching TRBD1 (6 bases). In germline, CDR1 is KGHSH, CDR2 LQKENI. V lost 3 bases, J lost 4 bases, and 18 bases lay in between. The CDR3 is made up of 16 amino acids. As DNA, the CDR3 is TGTGCCAGCTCACCCATCGTAGGGGGGGCTGGCTATGGCTACACCTTC. Residues: CASSPIVGGAGYGYTF.

V is TRBV3-1 (or the pseudogene TRBV3-2) and J is TRBJ1-3, with a possible D match to TRBD1 (5 bases). Germline lookup yields CDR1 LGHDT and CDR2 YNNKEL (reference sequence). Trimming took 0 bases from V and 4 from J, leaving 16 bases between them. The CDR3 sequence is 17 residues long. Written as DNA, the CDR3 is TGTGCCAGCAGCCAAGATCCCCCGGGAGCAGGGGGAAACACCATATATTTT. Protein sequence: CASSQDPPGAGGNTIYF.

This clone was detected a few times. The rearrangement links TRBV30 to TRBJ2-3; 7 positions match TRBD2. V dropped 7 bases and J dropped 2; count of bases not matched to a gene: 6. Looked up from germline, CDR1 is GTSNPN and CDR2 is SVGIG (reference sequence). The CDR3 runs 13 residues. As DNA, the CDR3 is TGTGCCTTCAGCGGGGCTCTCACAGATACGCAGTATTTT. Encoded protein: CAFSGALTDTQYF.

The chain combines TRBV4-1 with TRBJ1-3; 8 bases map to TRBD1. The CDR3 spans 15 residues. Germline V gene sequence: CDR1 MGHRA, CDR2 YSYEKL. With 6 bases clipped from V and 2 bases from J, the junction kept 6 bases outside the gene matches. The CDR3 sequence is CASRLGQGAGNTIYF. CDR3 in DNA: TGCGCCAGCAGACTCGGACAGGGAGCTGGAAACACCATATATTTT.